Listed here are 20 T cell receptor beta chains from one sample, sequenced in a study of OX40 agonist ivuxolimab in advanced cancers. TCRdb's copy holds only in-frame clones and misses some; the assay was immunoSEQ multiplex PCR. The data show more than 50,000 clones, 89% seen once. Sequencing used CD4+ or CD8+ T cells sorted from blood, obtained in a trial of the OX40 agonist ivuxolimab. The receptors were sampled from an adult with an advanced solid tumor such as melanoma, head and neck, liver or kidney cancer.

The chain joins TRBV27 to TRBJ1-1, with D unresolved. This CDR3 comprises 12 residues. Germline V gene sequence: CDR1 MNHEY, CDR2 SMNVEV (reference sequence). V was clipped by 4 bases and J by 4 bases, with 7 bases between them. The CDR3 region is CASSSSLTEAFF. The CDR3, as DNA: TGTGCCAGCAGTTCTTCTCTCACTGAAGCTTTCTTT.

This chain uses TRBV19 with TRBJ2-7, with no clear D. This CDR3 has 12 amino acids. V gave up 4 bases and J gave up 5 bases, with 9 bases separating them. Germline V lookup: CDR1 LNHDA, CDR2 SQIVND (reference sequence). CDR3 sequence (DNA): TGTGCCAGTAGTAGCGGACCGGACGAGCAGTACTTC. As protein: CASSSGPDEQYF.

The chain uses TRBV6-6 and TRBJ1-1; TRBD1 might be the D (6 bases). Germline CDR1 is MNHNY and CDR2 is SVGAGI (reference sequence). V lost 2 bases, J lost 4 bases, and 11 bases lay in between. This CDR3 contains 14 residues. The CDR3 protein is CASSYPEGVTEAFF. Here the CDR3 DNA reads TGTGCCAGCAGTTACCCAGAGGGGGTCACTGAAGCTTTCTTT.

The table lists this clone with a few counts. The rearrangement joins TRBV30 to TRBJ1-5; no definite D call. CDR1 and CDR2 from the germline V gene are GTSNPN and SVGIG (reference sequence). Trimming cost V 1 base and J 7 bases, with 14 bases left between them. The CDR3 spans 14 residues. The CDR3 DNA is TGTGCCTGGAGTGGGACCGGATTTTGGCAGCCCCAGCATTTT. It specifies CAWSGTGFWQPQHF.

The V and J genes are TRBV27 and TRBJ2-5, with D possibly matching TRBD2 (5 bases). CDR3 length: 15 residues. Germline V CDR1 and CDR2: MNHEY, SMNVEV (reference sequence). V was shortened by 5 bases and J by 4 bases, with 17 bases between the two germline ends. The CDR3 reads CASSHSRGSRETQYF. The CDR3 nucleotides are TGTGCCAGCAGTCACTCTCGGGGTAGCAGAGAGACCCAGTACTTC.

The chain recombines TRBV29-1 with TRBJ1-2; tentatively, D is TRBD1 (5 bases). CDR3 size: 11 residues. V was shortened by 7 bases and J by 3 bases, with 9 bases between the two germline ends. Germline V gives CDR1 SQVTM, CDR2 ANQGSEA. The CDR3 spells CSAGTDYGYTF. Written as DNA, the CDR3 is TGCAGCGCCGGGACGGACTATGGCTACACCTTC. Full variable domain (rest looked up from reference TRBV29-1 and TRBJ1-2): SAVISQKPSRDICQRGTSLTIQCQVDSQVTMMFWYRQQPGQSLTLIATANQGSEATYESGFVIDKFPISRPNLTFSTLTVSNMSPEDSSIYLCSAGTDYGYTFGSGTRLTVV.

V and J are TRBV7-6 and TRBJ2-7; D is undetermined. The germline V gene encodes CDR1 SGHVS and CDR2 FNYEAQ. The CDR3 is 13 residues long. V was trimmed by 0 bases and J by 1 base, leaving 4 bases between them. For the CDR3, the DNA is TGTGCCAGCAGCTTAGCGTTTTCCTACGAGCAGTACTTC. It specifies CASSLAFSYEQYF.

The sample holds one count of this clone. The chain joins TRBV5-6 to TRBJ2-7; 7 bases are shared with TRBD2. CDR3 size: 14 residues. CDR1 SGHDT and CDR2 YYEEEE come from the germline V gene. The ends lost 4 bases at V and 2 bases at J; junction bases unmatched: 6. DNA for the CDR3: TGTGCCAGCAGCCTCGGGGGGATCCCCTACGAGCAGTACTTC. Translated, it gives CASSLGGIPYEQYF. Variable domain in full (rest from reference TRBV5-6 and TRBJ2-7): DAGVTQSPTHLIKTRGQQVTLRCSPKSGHDTVSWYQQALGQGPQFIFQYYEEEERQRGNFPDRFSGHQFPNYSSELNVNALLLGDSALYLCASSLGGIPYEQYFGPGTRLTVT.

The rearrangement links TRBV5-8 to TRBJ2-7, with 8 nucleotides matching TRBD1. J gave up 0 bases and V 3 bases, and 5 bases lay outside the gene matches. Germline CDR1 and CDR2: SGHTS and YDEGEE. CDR3 size: 15 residues. For the CDR3, the DNA is TGTGCCAGCAGCTCGAGACAGGGGAGCTCCTACGAGCAGTACTTC. As protein: CASSSRQGSSYEQYF.

This chain links TRBV6-1 with TRBJ2-7; no definite D call. V lost 2 bases, J lost 9 bases, and 14 bases lay in between. This CDR3 spans 13 amino acids. The germline gives CDR1 MNHNS, CDR2 SASEGT. The CDR3 DNA is TGTGCCAGCAGTGAATTTGGCCTAGGCGTGCAGTACTTC. Its translation: CASSEFGLGVQYF.

J is TRBJ1-5 and V is TRBV5-6; D is ambiguous. The CDR3 runs 15 residues. The germline V gene encodes CDR1 SGHDT and CDR2 YYEEEE. Trimming left V 6 bases short and J 3 bases short, with 16 bases between. CDR3 in amino acids: CASTKSGLYNQPQHF. The CDR3 DNA reads as TGTGCCAGCACCAAATCGGGTTTGTACAATCAGCCCCAGCATTTT.

V and J are TRBV23-1 and TRBJ2-7; TRBD2 matches 12 bases. TRBV23-1 falls under the ORF class, with uncertain function. The CDR3 is 20 amino acids. Unmatched junction bases numbered 18, after V lost 6 bases and J lost 0 bases. This chain's CDR3 is CASRERDRDTSGGISYEQYF. In nucleotides, the CDR3 is TGCGCCAGCAGAGAACGGGACAGGGATACTAGCGGGGGGATCTCCTACGAGCAGTACTTC.

The chain carries TRBV29-1 and TRBJ2-4; TRBD1 aligns across 8 bases. The V gene end was trimmed by 5 bases and the J gene end by 2 bases; junction bases not matched to a gene: 11. The germline V gene has CDR1 SQVTM and CDR2 ANQGSEA. The CDR3 has 16 residues. The CDR3 reads CSVNSGQGGSKNIQYF. The CDR3 region has the DNA TGCAGCGTTAATTCCGGACAGGGCGGATCCAAAAACATTCAGTACTTC.

The V call is TRBV29-1, the J call TRBJ2-7; tentatively, D is TRBD2 (6 bases). This CDR3 has 13 amino acids. V was pared by 2 bases and J by 3 bases, with 11 bases between. CDR1 is SQVTM, CDR2 ANQGSEA, per germline. The CDR3 is CSVELAENYEQYF. The CDR3 nucleotides read TGCAGCGTTGAATTAGCGGAGAACTACGAGCAGTACTTC.

This chain links TRBV27 with TRBJ2-7, with TRBD2 matching 13 bases. There are 13 residues in the CDR3. The ends lost 10 bases at V and 2 bases at J; junction bases unmatched: 2. CDR1 and CDR2 from the germline V gene are MNHEY and SMNVEV (reference sequence). DNA for the CDR3: TGTGCCACCGGACTAGCGGGAGCCTACGAGCAGTACTTC. Its translation: CATGLAGAYEQYF.

The genes are TRBV7-9 and TRBJ2-7; tentative D call: TRBD2 (5 bases). The CDR3 is 15 residues long. V dropped 5 bases and J dropped 6 bases, with 20 bases sitting between them. Germline-derived CDR1 and CDR2 are SEHNR and FQNEAQ (reference sequence). Here the CDR3 reads CASSPKDSGMREQYF. The CDR3 bases are TGTGCCAGCAGCCCAAAGGACTCCGGGATGCGCGAGCAGTACTTC. Using reference TRBV7-9 and TRBJ2-7 for the parts outside the CDR3, the full variable domain is DTGVSQNPRHKITKRGQNVTFRCDPISEHNRLYWYRQTLGQGPEFLTYFQNEAQLEKSRLLSDRFSAERPKGSFSTLEIQRTEQGDSAMYLCASSPKDSGMREQYFGPGTRLTVT.

The chain combines TRBV5-1 with TRBJ2-7; unclear D gene. V gave up 4 bases and J gave up 7 bases, with 15 bases separating them. There are 13 residues in the CDR3. The germline V gene encodes CDR1 SGHRS and CDR2 YFSETQ. The CDR3 protein is CASSLGLSREQYF. The DNA for the CDR3 is TGCGCCAGCAGCCTCGGGCTATCTAGAGAGCAGTACTTC. Filled out from reference TRBV5-1 and TRBJ2-7, the complete variable domain reads KAGVTQTPRYLIKTRGQQVTLSCSPISGHRSVSWYQQTPGQGLQFLFEYFSETQRNKGNFPGRFSGRQFSNSRSEMNVSTLELGDSALYLCASSLGLSREQYFGPGTRLTVT.

The chain joins TRBV2 to TRBJ2-7; D is perhaps TRBD2 (5 bases). There are 10 residues in the CDR3. V dropped 10 bases and J dropped 9 bases, with 13 bases sitting between them. CDR1 is SNHLY, CDR2 FYNNEI, per germline. DNA for the CDR3: TGTGCCACGCTCAGAGGGAGGCAGTACTTC. Residues: CATLRGRQYF.

The chain joins TRBV9 to TRBJ2-2, with a tentative D call TRBD1 (5 bases). The CDR3 covers 20 residues. The V end lost 0 bases, the J end lost 1 base, and 22 bases lay between the germline ends. The germline V gene has CDR1 SGDLS and CDR2 YYNGEE. The chain's CDR3 is CASSVATGDPGSLNTGELFF. CDR3 nucleotide sequence: TGTGCCAGCAGCGTAGCTACAGGAGACCCAGGGTCCCTGAACACCGGGGAGCTGTTTTTT.

This chain connects TRBV27 to TRBJ2-3, with 7 bases fitting TRBD2. This CDR3 has 14 amino acids. Germline-derived CDR1 and CDR2 are MNHEY and SMNVEV (reference sequence). V was pared by 6 bases and J by 2 bases, with 5 bases of the junction left unmatched. CDR3 coding DNA: TGTGCCAGCAGCGCGGGAGTGGACACAGATACGCAGTATTTT. This gives the protein CASSAGVDTDTQYF.